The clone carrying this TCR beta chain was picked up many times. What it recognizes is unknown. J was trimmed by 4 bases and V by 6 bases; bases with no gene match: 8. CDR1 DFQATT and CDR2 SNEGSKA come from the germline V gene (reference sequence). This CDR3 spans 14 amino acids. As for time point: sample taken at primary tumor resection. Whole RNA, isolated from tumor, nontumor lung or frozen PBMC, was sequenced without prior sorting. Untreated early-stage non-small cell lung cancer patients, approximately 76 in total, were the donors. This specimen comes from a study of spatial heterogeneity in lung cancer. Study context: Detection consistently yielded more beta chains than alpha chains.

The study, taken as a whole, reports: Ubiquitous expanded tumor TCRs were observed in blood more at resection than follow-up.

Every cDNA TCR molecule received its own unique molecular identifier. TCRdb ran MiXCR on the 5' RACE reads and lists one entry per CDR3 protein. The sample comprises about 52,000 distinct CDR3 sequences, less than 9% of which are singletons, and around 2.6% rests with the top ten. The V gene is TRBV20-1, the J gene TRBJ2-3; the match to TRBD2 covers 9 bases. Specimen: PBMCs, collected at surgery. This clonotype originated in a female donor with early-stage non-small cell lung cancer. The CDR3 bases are TGCAGTGCCAATCCCGGGACTAGCCCAGATACGCAGTATTTT. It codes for CSANPGTSPDTQYF.